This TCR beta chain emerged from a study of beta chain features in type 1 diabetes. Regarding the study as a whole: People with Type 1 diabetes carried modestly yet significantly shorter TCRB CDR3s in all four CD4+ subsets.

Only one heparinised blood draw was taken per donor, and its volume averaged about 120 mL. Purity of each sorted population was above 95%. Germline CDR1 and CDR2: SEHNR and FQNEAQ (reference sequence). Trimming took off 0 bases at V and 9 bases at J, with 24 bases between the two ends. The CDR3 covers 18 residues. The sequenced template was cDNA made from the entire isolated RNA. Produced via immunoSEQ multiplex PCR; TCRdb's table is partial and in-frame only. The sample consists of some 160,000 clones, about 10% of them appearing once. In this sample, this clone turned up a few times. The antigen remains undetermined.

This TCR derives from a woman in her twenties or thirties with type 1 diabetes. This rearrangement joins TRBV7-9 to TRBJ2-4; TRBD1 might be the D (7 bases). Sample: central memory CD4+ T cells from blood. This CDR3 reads CASSLALLTSDRRGIQYF. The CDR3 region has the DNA TGTGCCAGCAGCTTAGCGCTCCTAACTTCGGACAGGCGGGGCATTCAGTACTTC.